The clone carrying this T cell receptor (beta chain) came up a few times. These data belong to a study of cytomegalovirus exposure and HLA in healthy donors. Germline V CDR1 and CDR2: SEHNR, FQNEAQ (reference sequence). The CDR3 has 16 residues. Trimming took off 5 bases at V and 0 bases at J, with 13 bases between the two ends. Primers for the PCR totalled 60 Vbeta and 13 Jbeta. The data were produced by immunoSEQ multiplex PCR, yet TCRdb's version contains in-frame clones alone and is incomplete. The sample includes 150,000 to 200,000 clones, about 83% seen only once; the top ten take about 0.85%. The sequence came from a woman in her 30s in good health and CMV-seronegative. The sequencing sample was made of PBMCs. The genes are TRBV7-9 and TRBJ1-4; D call uncertain. The DNA of the CDR3 is TGTGCCAGCAGCACGTTCCTTACGGCAACTAATGAAAAACTGTTTTTT. This codes for CASSTFLTATNEKLFF.